One and the same sample provided the 29 T cell receptor beta chains below, sequenced in a study of response to subunit inactivated influenza vaccine. TCRdb re-analysed the RT-PCR reads in MiXCR, keeping a single row per CDR3 protein. This table holds 400,000 to 550,000 distinct CDR3 sequences, roughly 23% found once. The sample was CD4+ T cells sorted from PBMCs, taken 4 to 6 days after vaccination. All receptors derive from a man aged 50 to 60 who received an inactivated influenza vaccine.

This clonotype has just a few counts. The chain carries TRBV4-3 and TRBJ1-4, with D possibly matching TRBD1 (5 bases). This CDR3 is built from 14 residues. Germline loops: CDR1 LGHNA, CDR2 YSLEER. V gave up 4 bases and J gave up 0 bases, with 6 bases separating them. The DNA of the CDR3 is TGCGCCAGCAGCCCGACAGCAACTAATGAAAAACTGTTTTTT. Translation: CASSPTATNEKLFF.

This clonotype was counted only a few times. The V gene is TRBV9, the J gene TRBJ2-5; the D gene is possibly TRBD2 (5 bases). V lost 9 bases to trimming and J lost 5 bases, with 17 bases between them. The CDR3 has 13 residues. Per the germline V gene, CDR1 is SGDLS and CDR2 is YYNGEE. The DNA of the CDR3 is TGTGCCATCGCACGACCGGGGAAGGAGACCCAGTACTTC. Its protein product is CAIARPGKETQYF.

The chain uses TRBV4-2 and TRBJ2-1; 7 bases match TRBD2. The trim removed 0 bases at V and 6 bases at J, leaving 17 bases unmatched. The germline gives CDR1 LGHNA, CDR2 YNFKEQ. The CDR3 covers 19 residues. In nucleotides, the CDR3 is TGTGCCAGCAGCCAAGATAAGATCGGGCTAGCGGAAGCTAGCAATGAGCAGTTCTTC. Protein sequence: CASSQDKIGLAEASNEQFF.

This chain connects TRBV7-6 to TRBJ2-7; TRBD2 is a possible D gene (7 bases). CDR1 is SGHVS, CDR2 FNYEAQ, per germline. This CDR3 comprises 16 residues. Trimming took 4 bases from V and 7 from J, leaving 23 bases between them. For the CDR3, the DNA is TGTGCCAGCAGCTCCCCTTTGGGGGGGGAAGGGGGGGAGCAGTACTTC. Translated: CASSSPLGGEGGEQYF.

The V call is TRBV6-2 or TRBV6-3, the J call TRBJ2-1; 10 bases map to TRBD2. The trim removed 6 bases at V and 3 bases at J, leaving 11 bases unmatched. CDR3 size: 17 residues. Germline-derived CDR1 and CDR2 are MNHEY and SVGEGT. The CDR3 protein is CASSPGLAGENYNEQFF. As DNA, the CDR3 is TGTGCCAGCAGCCCCGGGCTAGCGGGGGAGAACTACAATGAGCAGTTCTTC.

The chain employs TRBV6-2 or TRBV6-3 and TRBJ1-5; D is uncertain. This CDR3 region has 13 residues. CDR1 MNHEY and CDR2 SVGEGT come from the germline V gene. V was pared by 2 bases and J by 4 bases, with 6 bases between. The CDR3 is CASSYVRNQPQHF. DNA of the CDR3: TGTGCCAGCAGTTACGTTAGAAATCAGCCCCAGCATTTT.

This clonotype was seen a few times. The CDR3 is CATDPCYNEQFF. Here the CDR3 DNA reads TGTGCCACCGACCCCTGCTACAATGAGCAGTTCTTC. J is TRBJ2-1 and V is TRBV24-1; D is unclear. The V end lost 9 bases, the J end lost 3 bases, and 8 bases lay between the germline ends. Germline V gene sequence: CDR1 KGHDR, CDR2 SFDVKD. This CDR3 spans 12 amino acids.

The chain uses TRBV15 and TRBJ2-1, with 7 nucleotides matching TRBD1. Germline V gene data show CDR1 as LNHNV and CDR2 as YYDKDF (reference sequence). This CDR3 contains 17 residues. The V segment lost 2 bases and the J segment 1 base; nucleotides outside the gene matches: 8. The CDR3 protein is CATSRRWTGHSYNEQFF. CDR3 nucleotides: TGTGCCACCAGCAGACGATGGACAGGTCATTCCTACAATGAGCAGTTCTTC.

This clonotype came up a few times. The chain has TRBV7-6 and TRBJ2-1, with D perhaps being TRBD1 or TRBD2 (5 bases each). V lost 1 base to trimming and J lost 9 bases, with 10 bases between them. The CDR3 loop spans 13 amino acids. CDR1 is SGHVS, CDR2 FNYEAQ, per germline. CDR3 amino acids: CASSLVGAGEQFF. CDR3 sequence (DNA): TGTGCCAGCAGCTTAGTCGGGGCGGGTGAGCAGTTCTTC.

The chain uses TRBV3-1 and TRBJ2-5, with D possibly TRBD1 on 5 matching bases. V shed 3 bases and J shed 4 bases, with 15 bases lying between them. This CDR3 has 15 residues. From germline, CDR1 is LGHDT and CDR2 YNNKEL (reference sequence). As DNA, the CDR3 is TGTGCCAGCAGCCACATGGGTGCAAGGGGAGAGACCCAGTACTTC. Protein sequence: CASSHMGARGETQYF.

The V and J genes are TRBV6-2 or TRBV6-3 and TRBJ1-2; no clear D gene. CDR3 length equals 12 residues. CDR1 is MNHEY, CDR2 SVGEGT, per germline. With 6 bases removed from V and 7 bases from J, the gap between germline ends came to 12 bases. The CDR3 region has the DNA TGTGCCAGCAGACACTCAGGACGTGGCTACACCTTC. Translation gives CASRHSGRGYTF.

This clonotype has a handful of counts. The chain has TRBV20-1 and TRBJ2-1; D might be TRBD2 (6 bases). The germline V gene encodes CDR1 DFQATT and CDR2 SNEGSKA (reference sequence). The CDR3 loop spans 12 amino acids. The V end was cut by 3 bases, the J end by 7 bases, with 10 bases between. In DNA form, the CDR3 reads TGCAGTGCTAGCGGGAGAGTGAATGAGCAGTTCTTC. As protein: CSASGRVNEQFF.

This clonotype was recorded a few times. Here the CDR3 reads CASSRGLAGYEQYF. CDR3 bases: TGTGCCAGCAGCCGCGGACTAGCGGGGTACGAGCAGTACTTC. The J gene is TRBJ2-7, the V gene TRBV4-2, with 12 bases fitting TRBD2. CDR1 and CDR2 (germline): LGHNA, YNFKEQ. The junction had 2 bases not matched to a gene; V was cut back by 4 bases and J by 4 bases. This CDR3 region has 14 residues.

The chain combines TRBV20-1 with TRBJ2-2; a possible D gene is TRBD2 (5 bases). CDR1 is DFQATT, CDR2 SNEGSKA, per germline (reference sequence). The CDR3 totals 15 residues. Trimming left V 4 bases short and J 0 bases short, with 12 bases between. In nucleotides, the CDR3 is TGCAGTGCTAAGAGCGGAACGACGAACACCGGGGAGCTGTTTTTT. Amino acids: CSAKSGTTNTGELFF.

This clonotype has only one observation. V gene TRBV21-1 combines with J gene TRBJ2-1; TRBD2, the table's D call, lacks a check against the DNA. TRBV21-1 represents a pseudogene. This CDR3 is 15 amino acids long. As DNA, the CDR3 is TGTGCCAGCAACCTGACTAGCGGGGGGCACAATGAGCAGTTCTTC. The encoded protein is CASNLTSGGHNEQFF.

The rearrangement joins TRBV11-2 to TRBJ2-1, with 8 bases aligning to TRBD2. The trim removed 0 bases at V and 4 bases at J, leaving 5 bases unmatched. The length of the CDR3 is 16 residues. The germline V gene encodes CDR1 SGHAT and CDR2 FQNNGV. The CDR3 DNA reads as TGTGCCAGCAGCTTAGAGCCGGGACTAGTGTACAATGAGCAGTTCTTC. It is translated as CASSLEPGLVYNEQFF.

The chain recombines TRBV7-9 with TRBJ2-3; 7 bases are a match to TRBD1. The germline gives CDR1 SEHNR, CDR2 FQNEAQ (reference sequence). The CDR3 is 14 residues long. The trim removed 6 bases at V and 2 bases at J, leaving 5 bases unmatched. As DNA, the CDR3 is TGTGCCAGCAGACAGACAGGGAACACAGATACGCAGTATTTT. Amino acids: CASRQTGNTDTQYF.

This clonotype was detected a few times. The V call is TRBV4-2, the J call TRBJ1-5, with D uncertain. V was cut by 0 bases and J by 4 bases, with 10 bases left in between. CDR1 is LGHNA, CDR2 YNFKEQ, per germline. There are 15 residues in the CDR3. The CDR3: CASSQDDGANQPQHF. In DNA, the CDR3 is TGTGCCAGCAGCCAAGATGACGGAGCAAATCAGCCCCAGCATTTT.

This clonotype was seen a few times. V and J are TRBV11-2 and TRBJ2-3; unclear D gene. Germline lookup yields CDR1 SGHAT and CDR2 FQNNGV. CDR3 length: 13 amino acids. V was clipped by 4 bases and J by 6 bases, with 11 bases between them. The CDR3 coding sequence is TGTGCCAGCAGCTCGAGGCCCCTTGATACGCAGTATTTT. It encodes CASSSRPLDTQYF.

This clonotype was detected a few times. The chain employs TRBV20-1 and TRBJ1-1; D uncertain. The germline CDR1 and CDR2 sequences are DFQATT and SNEGSKA (reference sequence). CDR3 length: 13 residues. V shed 1 base and J shed 4 bases, with 10 bases lying between them. The CDR3 DNA reads TGCAGTGCTAGAGCATCCAGGACCACTGAAGCTTTCTTT. It specifies CSARASRTTEAFF.

This clonotype showed up just a few times. This chain connects TRBV7-3 to TRBJ1-1; 8 bases line up with TRBD1. The CDR3 length is 17 residues. CDR1 and CDR2 (germline): SGHTA, FQGTGA. V shed 5 bases, J shed 1 base, and the junction held 12 bases outside the gene matches. Written as DNA, the CDR3 is TGTGCCAGCAGCGAACTCAGAAGCGGACAGGGGAACACTGAAGCTTTCTTT. Encoded protein: CASSELRSGQGNTEAFF.

The chain carries TRBV20-1 and TRBJ2-1; 12 nucleotides line up with TRBD2. The germline gives CDR1 DFQATT, CDR2 SNEGSKA (reference sequence). The V gene end was trimmed by 0 bases and the J gene end by 9 bases; junction bases not matched to a gene: 6. The CDR3 is made up of 15 amino acids. The CDR3, as DNA: TGCAGTGCTAGAGACGCTAGCGGGAGGGCCCGTGAGCAGTTCTTC. Its translation: CSARDASGRAREQFF.

In this sample, this clonotype turned up a few times. This rearrangement joins TRBV3-1 to TRBJ2-2; D uncertain. Trimming took off 4 bases at V and 3 bases at J, with 9 bases between the two ends. Germline V CDR1 and CDR2: LGHDT, YNNKEL (reference sequence). There are 14 residues in the CDR3. The CDR3 coding sequence is TGTGCCAGCAGCCTCGCGGTGTACACCGGGGAGCTGTTTTTT. Encoded protein: CASSLAVYTGELFF.

The rearrangement links TRBV7-8 to TRBJ2-7; 12 nucleotides agree with TRBD1. V was pared by 11 bases and J by 5 bases, with 7 bases of the junction left unmatched. CDR3 size: 13 residues. The germline CDR1 and CDR2 sequences are SGHVS and FQNEAQ. The CDR3 region is CAGGDRGLDEQYF. The CDR3 DNA follows: TGTGCCGGGGGGGACAGGGGGCTCGACGAGCAGTACTTC.

The chain uses TRBV5-1 and TRBJ2-3; D is unclear. The germline CDR1 and CDR2 sequences are SGHRS and YFSETQ. The CDR3 has 14 residues. V lost 3 bases and J 4 bases, leaving 12 bases between the germline ends. The CDR3, as DNA: TGCGCCAGCAGCTCACTCAATTCCGCAGATACGCAGTATTTT. Its translation: CASSSLNSADTQYF.

The V and J genes are TRBV10-3 and TRBJ2-3, with D perhaps matching TRBD2 (5 bases). This CDR3 spans 13 amino acids. Trimming removed 8 bases at V and 6 bases at J, with 15 bases between. Germline CDR1 ENHRY, CDR2 SYGVKD. The CDR3 spells CAISEGISDTQYF. The CDR3 bases are TGTGCCATCTCTGAGGGAATCTCGGATACGCAGTATTTT.

This clonotype was seen only once. The rearrangement links TRBV3-1 to TRBJ2-7; tentative D call: TRBD1 (5 bases). The V and J ends lost 1 base and 3 bases respectively, with 16 bases between them. The CDR3 runs 16 residues. Germline V gene sequence: CDR1 LGHDT, CDR2 YNNKEL (reference sequence). The CDR3: CASSQGIGRVHYEQYF. In nucleotides, the CDR3 is TGTGCCAGCAGCCAAGGGATCGGCAGGGTGCACTACGAGCAGTACTTC.

This clonotype was found a few times. V gene TRBV5-1 combines with J gene TRBJ2-7; D is uncertain. The germline V gene encodes CDR1 SGHRS and CDR2 YFSETQ. The CDR3 length is 13 residues. Trimming pared 1 base from V and 0 bases from J, leaving 5 bases between. The CDR3 coding sequence is TGCGCCAGCAGCTTGACGACCTCCTACGAGCAGTACTTC. This sequence encodes CASSLTTSYEQYF.

This clonotype was recorded a few times. This rearrangement joins TRBV3-1 to TRBJ2-1, with a possible D match to TRBD2 (5 bases). This CDR3 contains 16 residues. V was trimmed by 0 bases and J by 5 bases, leaving 14 bases between them. From germline, CDR1 is LGHDT and CDR2 YNNKEL (reference sequence). The CDR3 sequence is CASSQEGSKSDNEQFF. CDR3 in DNA: TGTGCCAGCAGCCAAGAAGGGAGTAAGAGTGACAATGAGCAGTTCTTC.